These T cell receptor beta chains were read from a single sample in a study of T cell repertoires in cytomegalovirus infection. Using its own MiXCR run on the reads, TCRdb lists one record per CDR3 protein. Counted here are about 320,000 distinct CDR3 sequences, more than 9% occurring once; the ten biggest clones make up about 4.5%. Sequencing was carried out using PBMCs. These receptors came from a human donor in good health (CMV status not recorded). Some clones in this sample may be carry-over from other donors' samples. CDR3s include the opening cysteine and the closing phenylalanine or tryptophan. Each record gives: clone size, V gene, CDR3 protein. Only some rows state a clone size, as once, few, many or a class for expanded clones.

>many|TRBV6-2/TRBV6-3
CASSSNYPGTEAFF
>many|TRBV10-3
CAIGRDSQNSRTQYF
>few|TRBV7-3
CASSLRWGGTDTQYF
>-|TRBV20-1
CSARERAASNQPQHF
>many|TRBV7-2
CASSLAGLAYNEQFF
>many|TRBV9
CASSVDGLEEQYF
>few|TRBV11-2
CASSPQPRAGNTIYF
>few|TRBV7-2
CASSLVDTSYNEQFF
>many|TRBV6-2/TRBV6-3
CASSYPGQNTEAFF
>many|TRBV7-2
CASSFRSREQYF
>-|TRBV27
CASSDIRENTEAFF
>many|TRBV7-7
CASSRGFGAVDQETQYF
>-|TRBV7-2
CASKPLQVMSNEQFF
>many|TRBV4-3
CASSRALNTEAFF
>many|TRBV7-2
CASSLVELGTGVGNEQFF
>many|TRBV6-2/TRBV6-3
CASSYGGTSWSGELFF
>many|TRBV7-8
CASSLVGRSYNSPLHF
>-|TRBV7-3
CASSSLAGGLGGELFF
>-|TRBV20-1
CSATREGLDTQYF
>-|TRBV28
CASSFTGRHGYTF
>many|TRBV7-3
CASSPYPGQGTEAFF
>few|TRBV4-2
CASSRTSGREREQFF
>many|TRBV7-3
CASSSGTLTGELFF
>-|TRBV20-1
CSARAGGSEGYTF
>-|TRBV6-1
CASSRTRRWNTEAFF
>few|TRBV12-3/TRBV12-4
CASSRGALAKNIQYF
>many|TRBV7-9
CASSSRLAGVSPNTGELFF
>many|TRBV7-2
CASSRTSGSSGETQYF
>many|TRBV7-2
CASSLRLAGPAGNEQFF
>many|TRBV7-2
CASSLNRGAYEQYF
>few|TRBV30
CAWNVASAEQYF
>-|TRBV29-1
CSVEVPRDTQEQFF
>-|TRBV28
CASRLKYTEAFF
>-|TRBV10-3
CAITDTDTQYF
>-|TRBV5-5
CASSLQTRDRVVKNIQYF
>few|TRBV15
CATSRADSPWNTEAFF
>-|TRBV7-2
CASSLAQGNQPQHF
>-|TRBV29-1
CSVEDRRGGTDTQYF
>few|TRBV15
CATKTDNSFEQYF
>-|TRBV23-1
CASSQPGQIYEQYF
>many|TRBV7-8
CASSLPGPYNEQFF
>once|TRBV19
CAIAGEGLTGELFF
>many|TRBV12-3/TRBV12-4
CASSQGTLLGQPQHF
>-|TRBV15
CATSRVPSGSSTDTQYF
>-|TRBV6-8
CASSPRNLAGGAGEQFF
>-|TRBV20-1
CSARSVQGASGANVLTF
>few|TRBV28
CASSPSSGRGNEQFF
>-|TRBV25-1
CASVEAFGRGYNEQFF
>few|TRBV7-3
CASSLFVGGDSNNEQFF
>few|TRBV7-8
CASSLRPLGYEQYF
>-|TRBV6-1
CASSGGDRLYGYTF
>-|TRBV7-2
CASSLARTSGSITYEQYF
>-|TRBV28
CASSWDRGAEAFF
>-|TRBV6-1
CASSPTGEYIYEQYF